This T cell receptor beta chain stems from a study of T cell responses to AZD1222 COVID-19 vaccine. Study results and limitations: Without day 14 samples, only post-peak T cell repertoires were studied.

The assay was immunoSEQ multiplex PCR, and TCRdb's table has in-frame clones only and misses some. The repertoire has about 140,000 clones, roughly 82% of them found once; the top ten carry about 4%. Regarding this clone: Its target is not known.

V lost 3 bases and J 0 bases, leaving 10 bases between the germline ends. Per germline, CDR1 GTSNPN and CDR2 SVGIG (reference sequence). The CDR3 consists of 14 residues. The V call is TRBV30, the J call TRBJ2-3, with D possibly TRBD2 on 6 matching bases. The TCR comes from an adult in good health. Here the sequenced sample was peripheral blood, taken on day 0 of AZD1222 vaccination. CDR3 amino acids: CAWSPGGSTDTQYF. The CDR3 region has the DNA TGTGCCTGGAGCCCCGGGGGTAGCACAGATACGCAGTATTTT.